Sequencing of this T cell receptor beta chain was carried out in a study of T-cell reconstitution after alpha-beta-depleted transplantation in children. Preparing the TCRbeta library involved the use of unique molecular identifiers. TCRdb ran MiXCR on the PCR reads and lists one entry per CDR3 protein. The sample carries about a million distinct CDR3 sequences, under 30% recorded once. This clonotype was counted ten times or more. Its antigen is not known. Study results and limitations: TCRbeta diversity was high at day 60 in some patients (a result of surviving recipient T cells and thymic progenitors).

Germline CDR1 reads SQVTM; CDR2 reads ANQGSEA. The CDR3 is 12 residues long. The ends were cut back, 8 bases at V and 0 bases at J, with 10 bases in the middle. The chain uses TRBV29-1 and TRBJ1-2; TRBD1 is a possible D gene (5 bases). The source was PBMCs, mostly from graft donor cells, collected 360 days after TCRalphabeta/CD19-depleted stem cell transplant. This receptor was identified in a boy under two years old who had a stem cell transplant for SCID, so the T cells may come from the graft donor. The CDR3 sequence: CSWGTANYGYTF. DNA for the CDR3: TGCAGCTGGGGCACCGCTAACTATGGCTACACCTTC.